This TCR beta chain derives from a study of blood T cell repertoires in COVID-19 (dated by TCRdb to 2018 to 2021). Background on the whole study: The collaborator samples originated in the United States, Italy and Spain and spanned the acute and convalescent phases of COVID-19. Where HLA class I and class II types were available, the types were taken from metadata supplied by the sample provider, not from assay-based typing. The repertoires were released in a freely available public database meant as a resource for research on the immune response to SARS-CoV-2. The samples were drawn from the first 160 participants of the ongoing ImmuneRACE study and from under 1,500 subjects provided by 6 global collaborators. A de-identified subject ID, COVID-19 status, age in years and sex were almost always included in the sample metadata. Subjects who had been exposed to COVID-19, were actively infected with it, or had recovered from it provided the deeply sampled blood TCRbeta repertoires that made up the dataset. The prospective study material was composed of cDNA or gDNA derived from T cells, B-cell-depleted T cells, or PBMCs. Summary of the overall study and its limitations: Clinical and demographic metadata were provided uncurated, with the amount varying by source and participant.

Notes on this clone: Its antigen is not yet known. Per-base qualities were not stored, and no clone one base away is much larger.

The CDR3 runs 15 residues from the cysteine to the phenylalanine. Here the CDR3 DNA is all that survives: 45 bases in frame from base 1. CDR1 and CDR2 are read off the germline V gene as SGHNT and YENEEA. At the junction V is shortened by 1 base and J by 0 bases; bases outside the gene matches: 1. The immunoSEQ Assay, a bias-controlled multiplex PCR, was used to amplify TCRbeta CDR3 regions from genomic DNA. For the original study's pipeline: The number of nucleated cells in each sample was estimated by amplification of reference gene primers within the assay. To quantify the absolute abundance of each unique TCRbeta CDR3 rearrangement, sequence reads were collapsed and filtered. For each sample, productive Simpson clonality was calculated by taking the square root of Simpson's diversity index across productive rearrangements. TCRdb's version of the immuneACCESS table is confined to in-frame rearrangements and falls short of the full clone set. An unresolved V gene accounts for under half of the shortfall where checked; the remainder is of unknown origin. V, J and clone size are taken as reported in that table, and D and trimming were inferred from the DNA itself. The sample has tens of thousands of clones on record, approximately 85% of them singletons. In total, the top ten clones hold around 30% of the sample.

In Seattle, one collaborating source enrolled patients while the infection was active and tracked those patients longitudinally over the course of disease. Whole blood was collected in K2EDTA tubes by collaborating institutions according to the institutions' own protocols. For TCRbeta analysis, collaborator samples were shipped as frozen whole blood, as isolated PBMCs, or as DNA extracted from either sample type. The chain is made from TRBV11-3 and TRBJ2-3; 7 central nucleotides agree with TRBD1. Sequenced input: peripheral blood. This TCR was sampled from a woman of 80 years or more with COVID-19, enrolled during active disease. The bases read TGTGCCAGCAGCTTAGGGGACAGAAGCACAGATACGCAGTATTTT. The translation is CASSLGDRSTDTQYF.